This TCR beta chain was obtained from a study of blood T cell repertoires in COVID-19. V was clipped by 2 bases and J by 0 bases; unmatched bases: 3. Per germline, CDR1 SGHDT and CDR2 YYEEEE. The CDR3 is 15 amino acids. Profiling relied on immunoSEQ multiplex PCR, and the TCRdb table lists in-frame clones only, not all of them. The sample carries roughly 70,000 clones, about 90% recorded once. The receptor was derived from a woman of 80 years or more with active COVID-19. Sequenced input: peripheral blood. The chain recombines TRBV5-6 with TRBJ2-7; 9 nucleotides line up with TRBD1. CDR3 nucleotides: TGTGCCAGCAGCTTCGGGACAGGGAGCTCCTACGAGCAGTACTTC. This sequence encodes CASSFGTGSSYEQYF.